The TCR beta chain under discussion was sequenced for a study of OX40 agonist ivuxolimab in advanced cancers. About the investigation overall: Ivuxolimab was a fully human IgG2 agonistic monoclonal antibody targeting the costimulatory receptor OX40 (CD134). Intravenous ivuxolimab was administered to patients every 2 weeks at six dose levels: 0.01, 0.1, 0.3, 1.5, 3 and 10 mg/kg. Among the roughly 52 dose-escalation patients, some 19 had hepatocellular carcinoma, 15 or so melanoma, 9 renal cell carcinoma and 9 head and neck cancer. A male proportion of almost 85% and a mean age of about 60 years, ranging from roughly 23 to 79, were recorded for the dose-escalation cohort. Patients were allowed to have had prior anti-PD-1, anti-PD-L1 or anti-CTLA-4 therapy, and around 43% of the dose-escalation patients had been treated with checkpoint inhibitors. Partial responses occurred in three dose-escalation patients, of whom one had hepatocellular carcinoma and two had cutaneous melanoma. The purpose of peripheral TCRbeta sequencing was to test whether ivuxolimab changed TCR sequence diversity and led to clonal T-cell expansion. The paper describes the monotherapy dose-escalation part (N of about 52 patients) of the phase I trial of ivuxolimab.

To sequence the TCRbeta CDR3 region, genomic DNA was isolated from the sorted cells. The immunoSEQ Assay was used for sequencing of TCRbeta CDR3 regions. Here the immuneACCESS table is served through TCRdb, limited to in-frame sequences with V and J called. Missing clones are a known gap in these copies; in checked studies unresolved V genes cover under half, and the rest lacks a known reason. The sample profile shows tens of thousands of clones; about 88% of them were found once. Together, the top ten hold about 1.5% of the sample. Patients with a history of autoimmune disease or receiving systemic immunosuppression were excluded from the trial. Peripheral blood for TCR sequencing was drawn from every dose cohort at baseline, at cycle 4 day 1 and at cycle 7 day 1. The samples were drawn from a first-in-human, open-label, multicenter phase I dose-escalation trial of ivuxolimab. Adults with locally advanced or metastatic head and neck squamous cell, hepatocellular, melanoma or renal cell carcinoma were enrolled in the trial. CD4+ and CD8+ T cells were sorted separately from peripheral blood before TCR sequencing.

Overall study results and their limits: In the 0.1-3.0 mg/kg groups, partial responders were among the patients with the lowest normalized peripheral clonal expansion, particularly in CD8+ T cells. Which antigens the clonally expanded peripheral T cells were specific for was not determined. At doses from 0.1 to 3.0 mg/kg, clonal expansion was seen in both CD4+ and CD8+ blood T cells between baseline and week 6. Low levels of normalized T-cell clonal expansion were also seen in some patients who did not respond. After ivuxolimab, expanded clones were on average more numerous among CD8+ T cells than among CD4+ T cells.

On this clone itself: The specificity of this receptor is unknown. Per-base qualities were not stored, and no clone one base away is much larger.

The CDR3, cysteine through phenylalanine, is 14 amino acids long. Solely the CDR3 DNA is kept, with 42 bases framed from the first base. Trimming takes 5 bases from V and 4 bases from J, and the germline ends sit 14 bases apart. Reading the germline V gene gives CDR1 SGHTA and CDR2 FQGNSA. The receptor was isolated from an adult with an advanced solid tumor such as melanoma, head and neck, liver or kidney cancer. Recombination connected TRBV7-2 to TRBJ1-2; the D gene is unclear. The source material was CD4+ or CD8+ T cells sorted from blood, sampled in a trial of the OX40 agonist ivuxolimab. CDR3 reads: CASSETKGGYGYTF. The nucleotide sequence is TGTGCCAGCAGCGAAACGAAAGGCGGCTATGGCTACACCTTC.